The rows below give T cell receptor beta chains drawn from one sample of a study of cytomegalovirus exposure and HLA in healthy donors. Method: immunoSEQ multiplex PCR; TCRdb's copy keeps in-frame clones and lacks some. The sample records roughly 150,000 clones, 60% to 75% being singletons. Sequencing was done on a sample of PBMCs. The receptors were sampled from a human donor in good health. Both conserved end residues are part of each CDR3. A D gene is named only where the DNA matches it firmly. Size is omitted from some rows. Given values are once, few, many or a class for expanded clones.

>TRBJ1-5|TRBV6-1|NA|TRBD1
TGTGCCAGCAGTGGCACACAGGGGGCCTACCATCAGCCCCAGCATTTT
CASSGTQGAYHQPQHF
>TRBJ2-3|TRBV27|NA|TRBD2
TGTGCCAGCAGATTGGGACTAGTCTACACAGATACGCAGTATTTT
CASRLGLVYTDTQYF
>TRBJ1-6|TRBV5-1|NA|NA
TGCGCCAGCAGTTTTGCCCCCGAGGCAGACGCACCCCTCCACTTT
CASSFAPEADAPLHF
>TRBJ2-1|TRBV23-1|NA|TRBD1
TGCGCCAGCAGTCAGATCCGGGACAGGCAATATTGGACGGGTTACAATGAGCAGTTCTTC
CASSQIRDRQYWTGYNEQFF
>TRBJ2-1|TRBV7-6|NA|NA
TGTGCCAGCAGCTTAGTTGCGGGATTGGTGATCCCCTCCTACAATGAGCAGTTCTTC
CASSLVAGLVIPSYNEQFF
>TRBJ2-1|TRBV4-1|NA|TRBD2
TGCGCCAGCAGCCAAGCCCGCAGCGGGAATAACAATGAGCAGTTCTTC
CASSQARSGNNNEQFF
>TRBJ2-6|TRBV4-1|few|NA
TGCGCCAGCAGCCAAGATCCTTTACGGTCTGGGGCCAACGTCCTGACTTTC
CASSQDPLRSGANVLTF
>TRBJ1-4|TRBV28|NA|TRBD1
TGTGCCAGCAGTTCGACAGGGACAGATGAAAAACTGTTTTTT
CASSSTGTDEKLFF
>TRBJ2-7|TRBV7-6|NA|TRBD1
TGTGCCAGCAGCATACAAGGGGACAGCCTCTACGAGCAGTACTTC
CASSIQGDSLYEQYF
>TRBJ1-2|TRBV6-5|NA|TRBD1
TGTGCCAGCAGTCAAGACAGGGGGAACTATGGCTACACCTTC
CASSQDRGNYGYTF
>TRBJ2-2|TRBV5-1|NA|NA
TGCGCCAGCAGCGCTCTAAACGGGGCCGGGGAGCTGTTTTTT
CASSALNGAGELFF
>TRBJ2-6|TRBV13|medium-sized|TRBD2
TGTGCCAGCAGCTTGGCGGGACTAGCGGGATCTGGGGCCAACGTCCTGACTTTC
CASSLAGLAGSGANVLTF
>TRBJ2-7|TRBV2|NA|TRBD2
TGTGCCACCGAGGGACTAGCGGGAGGCAGCTCCTACGAGCAGTACTTC
CATEGLAGGSSYEQYF
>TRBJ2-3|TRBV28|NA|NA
TGTGCCAGCAGCCCCTCGGTCCACACAGATACGCAGTATTTT
CASSPSVHTDTQYF
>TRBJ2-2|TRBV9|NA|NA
TGTGCCAGCAGCCCCATCTATAACACCGGGGAGCTGTTTTTT
CASSPIYNTGELFF
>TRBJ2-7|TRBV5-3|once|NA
TGTGCCAGAAGCCTACGGTCTTCTTGGGAGCAGTACTTC
CARSLRSSWEQYF
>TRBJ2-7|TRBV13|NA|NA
TGTGCCAGCAGCTTAGTAGGAGGAGCGAACTACGAGCAGTACTTC
CASSLVGGANYEQYF
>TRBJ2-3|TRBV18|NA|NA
TGTGCCAGCTCGCCTAGCCGGTACACAGATACGCAGTATTTT
CASSPSRYTDTQYF
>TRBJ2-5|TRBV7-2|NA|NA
TGTGCCAGCAGCTCCGTAGAGACCCAGTACTTC
CASSSVETQYF
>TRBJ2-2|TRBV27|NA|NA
TGTGCCAGCAGTTCGGCAGGGTGGGTCGGGGAGCTGTTTTTT
CASSSAGWVGELFF
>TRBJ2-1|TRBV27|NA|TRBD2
TGTGCCAGCAGCCCGCGGGAGGGCCCCTACAATGAGCAGTTCTTC
CASSPREGPYNEQFF
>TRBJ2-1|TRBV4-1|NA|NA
TGCGCCAGCAGCCAAGAGGAGAGCTCCTACAATGAGCAGTTCTTC
CASSQEESSYNEQFF
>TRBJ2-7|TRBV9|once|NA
TGTGCCAGCAGCGTAAGTGGGAGAGATTACGAGCAGTACTTC
CASSVSGRDYEQYF
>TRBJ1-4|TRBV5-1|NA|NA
TGCGCCAGCTCGGGAGGGATTAATGAAAAACTGTTTTTT
CASSGGINEKLFF
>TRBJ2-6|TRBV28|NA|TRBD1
TGTGCCAGCAGTTTATATCAGGGGGCGGTAAGGACTGGGGCCAACGTCCTGACTTTC
CASSLYQGAVRTGANVLTF
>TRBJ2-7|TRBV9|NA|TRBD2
TGTGCCAGCAGCCCCCGGGTAGCGGGGTCCCAAGTCGAGCAGTACTTC
CASSPRVAGSQVEQYF